The 14 T cell receptor beta chains reported below all come from one sample, sequenced in a study of control samples from healthy donors and cancer patients. Sequenced by immunoSEQ multiplex PCR; TCRdb stores in-frame clones only, minus some. The top ten clones hold 6% to 8% of a sample with 70,000 or so clones, 94% of them seen once. The sequenced sample was blood. The receptors come from a woman aged 40 to 50 in good health.

On this clone: An end of the junction does not agree with germline; a read error may underlie this. The rearrangement joins TRBV11-3 to TRBJ2-7; either TRBD1 or TRBD2 may fit D (5 bases each). Germline V gene lookup returns CDR1 SGHNT and CDR2 YENEEA. The CDR3 totals 13 residues. CDR3: CASSTVEGTEQYF. The CDR3, as DNA: TGTGCCAGCAGCACCGTAGAGGGGACCGAGCAGTATTTC.

This chain links TRBV6-5 with TRBJ2-3; D gene ambiguous. Germline V gene data show CDR1 as MNHEY and CDR2 as SVGAGI. The CDR3 is 11 residues long. The ends were cut back, 7 bases at V and 2 bases at J, with 4 bases in the middle. CDR3 coding DNA: TGTGCCAGCACGAACACAGATACGCAGTATTTT. The encoded protein is CASTNTDTQYF.

This sequence joins TRBV7-9 and TRBJ1-1, with TRBD1 as a possible D gene (5 bases). V was clipped by 1 base and J by 11 bases, with 11 bases between them. Germline V gene lookup returns CDR1 SEHNR and CDR2 FQNEAQ (reference sequence). The CDR3 runs 12 residues. The CDR3 coding sequence is TGTGCCAGCAGCTTAGAAGGAGGGACTGCTTTCTTT. Amino acid sequence: CASSLEGGTAFF.

In this sample, this clone turned up a few times. V usage is TRBV15 and J usage is TRBJ1-4; 7 bases map to TRBD1. The CDR3 length is 16 residues. Germline-derived CDR1 and CDR2 are LNHNV and YYDKDF (reference sequence). The trim removed 0 bases at V and 7 bases at J, leaving 8 bases unmatched. The CDR3 sequence: CATSRDRGTATEKLFF. The CDR3 DNA reads as TGTGCCACCAGCAGAGATCGCGGGACAGCGACTGAAAAACTGTTTTTT.

The rearrangement links TRBV28 to TRBJ2-7; 8 nucleotides line up with TRBD1. Trimming removed 8 bases from V and 2 bases from J; junction bases left unmatched: 2. This CDR3 spans 12 amino acids. Germline V gene data show CDR1 as MDHEN and CDR2 as SYDVKM. CDR3 coding DNA: TGTGCCAGCGGACAGGGACCCTACGAGCAGTACTTC. It specifies CASGQGPYEQYF.

The V and J genes are TRBV19 and TRBJ2-2; D unclear. The CDR3 length is 14 residues. V shed 6 bases and J shed 6 bases, with 14 bases lying between them. CDR1 is LNHDA and CDR2 is SQIVND in the germline V gene (reference sequence). The CDR3 here is CASSRSSWAGELFF. The CDR3 coding sequence is TGTGCCAGTAGCCGGTCAAGCTGGGCCGGGGAGCTGTTTTTT.

The chain employs TRBV6-4 and TRBJ2-7; no definite D call. Germline V CDR1 and CDR2: MRHNA, SNTAGT. This CDR3 comprises 9 residues. The V gene lost 7 bases and the J gene lost 2 bases, with 0 bases spanning the gap. CDR3 sequence reads: CASTYEQYF. Written as DNA, the CDR3 is TGTGCCAGCACCTACGAGCAGTACTTC.

The chain is built from TRBV6-6 and TRBJ2-5; no clear D. The germline V and J ends were trimmed by 6 bases and 0 bases, with 8 bases remaining between them. Germline values: CDR1 MNHNY, CDR2 SVGAGI (reference sequence). The CDR3 covers 13 residues. This CDR3 reads CASRKRDQETQYF. CDR3 nucleotides: TGTGCCAGCAGAAAAAGGGACCAAGAGACCCAGTACTTC.

This clone was seen a single time. V and J are TRBV28 and TRBJ1-5; no reliable D call. The CDR3 has 17 amino acids. Trimming took 3 bases from V and 2 from J, leaving 17 bases between them. Germline-derived CDR1 and CDR2 are MDHEN and SYDVKM. CDR3 bases: TGTGCCAGCAGTTTTCGGGAGGGCGGGAGAGGCAATCAGCCCCAGCATTTT. This translates into CASSFREGGRGNQPQHF.

The chain joins TRBV28 to TRBJ1-4; no clear D gene. The CDR3 sequence is 15 residues long. Trimming left V 1 base short and J 6 bases short, with 12 bases between. Germline loops: CDR1 MDHEN, CDR2 SYDVKM. CDR3: CASSLSGPVHEKLFF. In DNA form, the CDR3 reads TGTGCCAGCAGTTTATCTGGCCCCGTACATGAAAAACTGTTTTTT. The full variable domain, completed using reference TRBV28 and TRBJ1-4, is DVKVTQSSRYLVKRTGEKVFLECVQDMDHENMFWYRQDPGLGLRLIYFSYDVKMKEKGDIPEGYSVSREKKERFSLILESASTNQTSMYLCASSLSGPVHEKLFFGSGTQLSVL.

Here the CDR3 reads CASSYKKKFETQYF. Written as DNA, the CDR3 is TGTGCCAGCAGTTATAAGAAGAAGTTCGAGACCCAGTACTTC. The chain uses TRBV6-2 or TRBV6-3 and TRBJ2-5; D unclear. Looked up from germline, CDR1 is MNHEY and CDR2 is SVGEGT. Trimming pared 3 bases from V and 5 bases from J, leaving 13 bases between. The CDR3 is made up of 14 amino acids.

The chain combines TRBV11-2 with TRBJ2-7; 7 positions agree with TRBD1. V dropped 5 bases and J dropped 3; count of bases not matched to a gene: 13. The V gene's germline CDR1 is SGHAT and CDR2 FQNNGV. CDR3 size: 16 residues. The CDR3 region has the DNA TGTGCCAGCAGCATTGGAAACAGGGGATACATCTACGAGCAGTACTTC. This encodes CASSIGNRGYIYEQYF.

This chain joins TRBV28 and TRBJ1-3, with D hard to call. Germline V gene data show CDR1 as MDHEN and CDR2 as SYDVKM. V lost 7 bases and J lost 2, with 12 bases in between. This CDR3 has 14 amino acids. CDR3 bases: TGTGCCAGCACCCCACCCCTCCCTGGAAACACCATATATTTT. Encoded protein: CASTPPLPGNTIYF. The whole variable domain, remainder taken from reference TRBV28 and TRBJ1-3, is DVKVTQSSRYLVKRTGEKVFLECVQDMDHENMFWYRQDPGLGLRLIYFSYDVKMKEKGDIPEGYSVSREKKERFSLILESASTNQTSMYLCASTPPLPGNTIYFGEGSWLTVV.

The gene calls are TRBV5-1 and TRBJ2-2; 8 bases are a match to TRBD2. Unmatched junction bases numbered 8, after V lost 4 bases and J lost 0 bases. CDR3 length: 17 residues. Germline assignment: CDR1 SGHRS and CDR2 YFSETQ. CDR3: CASSLLPTSANTGELFF. The CDR3 DNA reads TGCGCCAGCAGCCTACTACCGACTAGCGCGAACACCGGGGAGCTGTTTTTT.